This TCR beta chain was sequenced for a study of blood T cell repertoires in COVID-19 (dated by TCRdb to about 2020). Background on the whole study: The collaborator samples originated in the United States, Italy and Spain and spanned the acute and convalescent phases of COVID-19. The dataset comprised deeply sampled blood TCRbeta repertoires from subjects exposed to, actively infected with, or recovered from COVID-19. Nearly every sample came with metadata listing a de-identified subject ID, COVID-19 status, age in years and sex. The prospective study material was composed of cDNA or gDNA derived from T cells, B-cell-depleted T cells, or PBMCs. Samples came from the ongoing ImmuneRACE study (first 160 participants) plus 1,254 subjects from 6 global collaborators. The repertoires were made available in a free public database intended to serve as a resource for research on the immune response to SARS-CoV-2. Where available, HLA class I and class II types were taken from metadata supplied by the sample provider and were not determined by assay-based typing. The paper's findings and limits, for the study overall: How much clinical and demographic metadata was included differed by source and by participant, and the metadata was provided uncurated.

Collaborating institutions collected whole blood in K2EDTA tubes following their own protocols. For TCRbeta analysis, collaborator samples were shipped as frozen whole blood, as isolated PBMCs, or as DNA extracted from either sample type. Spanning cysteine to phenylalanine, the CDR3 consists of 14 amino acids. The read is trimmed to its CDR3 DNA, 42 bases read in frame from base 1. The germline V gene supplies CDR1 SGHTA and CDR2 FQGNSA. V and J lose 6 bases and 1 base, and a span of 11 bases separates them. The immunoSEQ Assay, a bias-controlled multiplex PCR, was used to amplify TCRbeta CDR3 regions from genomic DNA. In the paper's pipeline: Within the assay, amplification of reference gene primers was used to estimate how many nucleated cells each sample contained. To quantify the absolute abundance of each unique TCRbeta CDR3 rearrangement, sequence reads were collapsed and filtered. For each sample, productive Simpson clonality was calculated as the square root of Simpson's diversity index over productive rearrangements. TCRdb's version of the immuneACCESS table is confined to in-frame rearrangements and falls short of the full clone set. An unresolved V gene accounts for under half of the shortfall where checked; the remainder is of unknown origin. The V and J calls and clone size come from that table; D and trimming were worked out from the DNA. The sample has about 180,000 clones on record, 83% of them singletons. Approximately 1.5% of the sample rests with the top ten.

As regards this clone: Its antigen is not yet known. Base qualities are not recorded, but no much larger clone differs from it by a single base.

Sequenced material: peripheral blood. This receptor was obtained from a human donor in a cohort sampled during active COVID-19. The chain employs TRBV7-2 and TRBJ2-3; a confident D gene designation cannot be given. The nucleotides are TGTGCCAGCAGACCTCCCCCAGGCACAGATACGCAGTATTTT. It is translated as CASRPPPGTDTQYF.